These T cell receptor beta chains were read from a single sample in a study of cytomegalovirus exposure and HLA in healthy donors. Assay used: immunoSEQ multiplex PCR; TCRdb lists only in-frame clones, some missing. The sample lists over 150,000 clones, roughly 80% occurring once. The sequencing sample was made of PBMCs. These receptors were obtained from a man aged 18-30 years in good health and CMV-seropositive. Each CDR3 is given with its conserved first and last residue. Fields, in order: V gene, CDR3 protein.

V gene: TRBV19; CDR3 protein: CASSIGPGGGETQYF
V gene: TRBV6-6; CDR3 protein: CASRMGLAFTDTQYF
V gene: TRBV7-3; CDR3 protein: CASSLGGGKQETQYF
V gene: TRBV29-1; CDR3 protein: CSGFRASVLDEQFF
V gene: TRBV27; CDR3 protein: CASRAGARGEGEKLFF
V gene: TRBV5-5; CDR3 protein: CASSKVQDSSYNEQFF
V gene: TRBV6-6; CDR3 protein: CASSYSGGNTEAFF
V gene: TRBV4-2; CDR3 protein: CASSQEASGGPDTQYF
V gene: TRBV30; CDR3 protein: CAWSVRGSNQPQHF
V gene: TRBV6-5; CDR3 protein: CASSSGTGGTEAFF
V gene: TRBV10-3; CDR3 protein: CAIISGGDGFYEQYF
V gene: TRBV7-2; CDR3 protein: CASSLLTKPSGANGLTF
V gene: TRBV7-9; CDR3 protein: CASSLVPGQGLYGYTF
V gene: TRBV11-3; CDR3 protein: CASSLNPQAGNTIYF
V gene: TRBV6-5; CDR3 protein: CASSYSSGANTEAFF
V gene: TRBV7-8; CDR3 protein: CASSLVTAGYEQYF
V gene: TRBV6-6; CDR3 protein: CASSPSGRAYNEQFF
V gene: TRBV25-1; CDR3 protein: CASSDQGNYGYTF
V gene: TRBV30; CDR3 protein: CAWSATSGQETQYF
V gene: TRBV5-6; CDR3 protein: CASSLSRTTEAFF
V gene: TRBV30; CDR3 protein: CAWSVSRLVNTEAFF
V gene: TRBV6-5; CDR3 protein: CASSYGGGANYGYTF
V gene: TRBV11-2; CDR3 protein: CASSLVGPLDEQFF
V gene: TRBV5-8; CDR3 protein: CASSLPGGVGTEAFF
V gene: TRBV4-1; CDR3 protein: CASSQDRGNEAFF
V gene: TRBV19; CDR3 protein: CASGQMYTEAFF
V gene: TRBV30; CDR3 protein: CAWRTENTGELFF
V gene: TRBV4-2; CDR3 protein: CASSQDRRGALGEQFF
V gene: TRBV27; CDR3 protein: CASSSDRWDTEAFF